This entry lists 6 T cell receptor beta chains sequenced from one sample in a study of blood T cell repertoires in COVID-19. Generated by immunoSEQ multiplex PCR, the TCRdb table keeps only in-frame clones and is missing some. The table shows about 240,000 clones, with over 75% occurring only once. The sequencing sample was made of peripheral blood. All receptors come from a young man who had recovered from COVID-19.

The V and J genes are TRBV7-9 and TRBJ2-7; 9 bases map to TRBD1. V shed 4 bases, J shed 7 bases, and the junction held 8 bases outside the gene matches. Germline-derived CDR1 and CDR2 are SEHNR and FQNEAQ (reference sequence). This CDR3 region has 14 residues. Written as DNA, the CDR3 is TGTGCCAGCAGCTCCGGGGACAGGGTGAGGGAGCAGTACTTC. It is translated as CASSSGDRVREQYF.

The gene calls are TRBV4-1 and TRBJ1-6, with 10 bases that match TRBD1. The CDR3 length is 16 residues. Germline CDR1 is MGHRA and CDR2 is YSYEKL. The V and J ends lost 2 bases and 7 bases, in that order; junction bases with no gene match: 5. The CDR3 reads CASSQRQGARNSPLHF. CDR3 DNA sequence: TGCGCCAGCAGCCAACGACAGGGGGCACGGAATTCACCCCTCCACTTT.

The chain's CDR3 is CASTPRPLKLYEQYV. The DNA of the CDR3 is TGCGCCAGCACCCCCAGGCCCCTTAAGCTCTACGAGCAGTACGTC. This chain connects TRBV23-1 to TRBJ2-7, with D uncertain. TRBV23-1 is treated as an ORF (open reading frame) with a function not yet certain. The CDR3 runs 15 residues. Between the trimmed V and J ends, which lost 7 bases and 3 bases, there was a span of 19 bases.

This clone was seen more than once but under ten times. The DNA for the CDR3 is TGTGCCAGCAGCTCTCAAGCGTCCTACAATGAGCAGTTCTTC. It is translated as CASSSQASYNEQFF. The chain links TRBV5-4 to TRBJ2-1; D is ambiguous. Looked up from germline, CDR1 is SGHNT and CDR2 is YYREEE (reference sequence). V was trimmed by 3 bases and J by 1 base, leaving 8 bases between them. The CDR3 extends over 14 amino acids.

J is TRBJ1-2 and V is TRBV13; 8 bases map to TRBD1. This CDR3 contains 14 residues. Per the germline V gene, CDR1 is PRHDT and CDR2 is FYEKMQ (reference sequence). After removal of 5 bases from V and 3 bases from J, the junction contained 5 bases not matched to a gene. The CDR3 DNA follows: TGTGCCAGCAGCAAACGGACAGGGCACTATGGCTACACCTTC. As protein: CASSKRTGHYGYTF.

The J gene is TRBJ1-6, the V gene TRBV9, with 12 nucleotides matching TRBD1. V shed 3 bases, J shed 7 bases, and the junction held 8 bases outside the gene matches. CDR3 length: 17 amino acids. The germline V gene has CDR1 SGDLS and CDR2 YYNGEE. The CDR3 sequence is CASSASGTGGWNSPLHF. The CDR3 nucleotides read TGTGCCAGCAGCGCAAGCGGGACAGGGGGCTGGAATTCACCCCTCCACTTT.